Shown below are 5 T cell receptor beta chains from a single sample sequenced in a study of T cell responses to AZD1222 COVID-19 vaccine (dated by TCRdb to about 2021). The time point tag for this specimen amounts to: baseline before first vaccination. The sample's treatment or condition label is to be understood as: meningococcal conjugate vaccine given as trial control. The library relied on the immunoSEQ multiplex PCR assay. The table comes from immuneACCESS by way of TCRdb, which keeps in-frame sequences with V and J called. Part of the clones is missing from these tables; in studies checked, under half for an unresolved V gene and the rest for unknown reasons. The sample contains 120,000 to 150,000 clones, about nine tenths of them found a single time. The top ten clonotypes cover about 3% of the sample. This specimen was peripheral blood, taken on day 0 of MenACWY control vaccination. Receptors were obtained from an adult in good health.

The chain has TRBV27 and TRBJ1-2; 9 nucleotides match TRBD1. V shed 5 bases, J shed 8 bases, and the junction held 9 bases outside the gene matches. Germline V CDR1 and CDR2: MNHEY, SMNVEV (reference sequence). The CDR3 runs to 14 residues. CDR3 nucleotides: TGTGCCAGCAGTACCGGGGGGACAGGGAGGGGCTACACCTTC. This codes for CASSTGGTGRGYTF.

The table lists this clone with a count of one. The V and J genes are TRBV28 and TRBJ2-6; the D is unclear. V shed 9 bases and J shed 1 base, with 10 bases lying between them. The germline V gene encodes CDR1 MDHEN and CDR2 SYDVKM. There are 14 residues in the CDR3. The CDR3 DNA reads as TGTGCCAGTGAAACAGAGTCTGGGGCCAACGTCCTGACTTTC. Amino acids: CASETESGANVLTF.

The chain is built from TRBV5-1 and TRBJ2-1; TRBD1 might be the D (6 bases). Germline assignment: CDR1 SGHRS and CDR2 YFSETQ. The length of the CDR3 is 13 residues. V gave up 3 bases and J gave up 9 bases, with 13 bases separating them. The CDR3 here is CASSYKQGSEQFF. In DNA form, the CDR3 reads TGCGCCAGCAGCTACAAACAGGGAAGTGAGCAGTTCTTC.

The gene calls are TRBV10-3 and TRBJ1-4, with D maybe TRBD1 (5 bases). CDR3 length equals 14 residues. V was trimmed by 3 bases and J by 8 bases, leaving 13 bases between them. From germline, CDR1 is ENHRY and CDR2 SYGVKD. In nucleotides, the CDR3 is TGTGCCATCAGTGAAGTAGGGGAGGACGAAAAACTGTTTTTT. It translates to CAISEVGEDEKLFF.

This chain connects TRBV30 to TRBJ1-1, with D perhaps TRBD1 (6 bases). Germline CDR1 reads GTSNPN; CDR2 reads SVGIG (reference sequence). This CDR3 is 14 amino acids long. V was clipped by 0 bases and J by 4 bases, with 12 bases between them. The CDR3 sequence is CAWSVRTALTEAFF. The CDR3 DNA is TGTGCCTGGAGTGTACGGACAGCTCTCACTGAAGCTTTCTTT.